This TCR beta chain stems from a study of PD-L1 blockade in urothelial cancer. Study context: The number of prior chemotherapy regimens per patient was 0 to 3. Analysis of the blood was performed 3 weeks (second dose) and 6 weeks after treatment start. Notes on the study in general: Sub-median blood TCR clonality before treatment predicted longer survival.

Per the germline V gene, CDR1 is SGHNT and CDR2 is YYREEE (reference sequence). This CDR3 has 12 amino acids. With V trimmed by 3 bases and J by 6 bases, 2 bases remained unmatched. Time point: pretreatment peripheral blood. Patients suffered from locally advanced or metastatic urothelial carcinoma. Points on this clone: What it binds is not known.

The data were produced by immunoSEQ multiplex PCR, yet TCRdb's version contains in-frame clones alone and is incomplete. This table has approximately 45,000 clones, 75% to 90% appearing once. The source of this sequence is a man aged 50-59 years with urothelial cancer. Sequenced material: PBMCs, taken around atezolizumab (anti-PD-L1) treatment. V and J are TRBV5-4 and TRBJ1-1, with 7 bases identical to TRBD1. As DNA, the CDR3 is TGTGCCAGCAGCTCAGGGGGACCTGAAGCTTTCTTT. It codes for CASSSGGPEAFF.